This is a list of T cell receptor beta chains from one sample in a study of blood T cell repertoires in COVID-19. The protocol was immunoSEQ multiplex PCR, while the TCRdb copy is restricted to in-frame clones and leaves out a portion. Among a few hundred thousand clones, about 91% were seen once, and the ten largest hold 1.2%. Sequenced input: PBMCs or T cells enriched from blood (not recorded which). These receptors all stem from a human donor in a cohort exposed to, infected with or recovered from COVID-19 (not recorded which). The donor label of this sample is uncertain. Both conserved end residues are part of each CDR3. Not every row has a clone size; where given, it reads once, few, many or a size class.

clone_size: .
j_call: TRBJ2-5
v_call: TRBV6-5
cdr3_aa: CASSGGTSGETQYF

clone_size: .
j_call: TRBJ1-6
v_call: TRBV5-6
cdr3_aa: CASSLVRRSPLHF

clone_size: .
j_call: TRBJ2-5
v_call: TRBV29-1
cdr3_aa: CSVEGRGWETQYF

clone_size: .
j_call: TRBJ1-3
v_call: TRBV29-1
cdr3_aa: CSVDGLGNTIYF

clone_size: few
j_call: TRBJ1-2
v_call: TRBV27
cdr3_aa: CASIPGTF

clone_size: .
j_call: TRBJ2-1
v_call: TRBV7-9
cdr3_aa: CASRPISGDSYNEQFF

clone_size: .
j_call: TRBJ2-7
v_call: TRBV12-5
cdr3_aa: CASGLGIGGVSEQYF

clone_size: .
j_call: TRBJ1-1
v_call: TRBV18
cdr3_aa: CATLLTGGTEAFF

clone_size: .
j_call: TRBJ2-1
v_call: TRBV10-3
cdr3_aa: CAIRRAGTVGNEQFF

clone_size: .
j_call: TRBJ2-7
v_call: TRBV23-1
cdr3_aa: CASAQGQYEQYF

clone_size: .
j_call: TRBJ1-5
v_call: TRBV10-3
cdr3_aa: CAISDQGTGGENQPQHF

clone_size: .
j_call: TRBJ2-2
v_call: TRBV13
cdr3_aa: CASSLHGSGGASAGELFF

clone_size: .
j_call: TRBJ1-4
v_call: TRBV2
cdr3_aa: CASSETRAGGGEKLFF

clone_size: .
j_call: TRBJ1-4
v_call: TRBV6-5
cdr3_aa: CASRAGAGGIGRLFF

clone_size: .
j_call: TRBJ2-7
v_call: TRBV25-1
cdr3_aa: CASSDPWGERWDEQYF

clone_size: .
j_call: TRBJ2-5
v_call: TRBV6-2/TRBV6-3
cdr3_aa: CASSRLGSQETQYF

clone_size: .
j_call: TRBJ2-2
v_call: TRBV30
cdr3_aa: CAWSRSHTATGELFF

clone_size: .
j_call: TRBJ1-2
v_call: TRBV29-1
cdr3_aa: CSVVETGSYGYTF

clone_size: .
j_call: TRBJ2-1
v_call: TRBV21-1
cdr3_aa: CASSILGPPHNEQFF

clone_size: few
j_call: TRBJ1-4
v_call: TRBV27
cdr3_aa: CASSPYRADNEKLFF

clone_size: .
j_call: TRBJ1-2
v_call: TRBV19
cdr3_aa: CASSIDGQPYGYTF

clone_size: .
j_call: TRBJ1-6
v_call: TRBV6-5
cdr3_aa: CASSSGVGSPLHF

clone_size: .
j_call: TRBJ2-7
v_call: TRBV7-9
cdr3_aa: CASTPRLGANEQYF

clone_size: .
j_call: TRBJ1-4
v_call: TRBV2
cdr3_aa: CASRAYRATNEKLFF

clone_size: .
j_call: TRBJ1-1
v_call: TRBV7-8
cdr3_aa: CASSLVGTGVKNEAFF

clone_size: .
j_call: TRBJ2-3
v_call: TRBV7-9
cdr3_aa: CASSFHRGSTDTQYF

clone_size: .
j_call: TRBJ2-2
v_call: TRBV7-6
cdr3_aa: CASSLRRAGASGELFF

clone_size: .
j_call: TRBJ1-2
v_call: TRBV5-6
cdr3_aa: CASSLGQDGYTF

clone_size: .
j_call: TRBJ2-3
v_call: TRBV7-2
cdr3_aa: CASSRTSATDTQYF

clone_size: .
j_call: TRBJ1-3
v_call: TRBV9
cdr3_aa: CASSGLQGVLSGNTIYF

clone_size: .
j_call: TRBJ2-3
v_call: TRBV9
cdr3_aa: CASSVAGGPYVDTQYF

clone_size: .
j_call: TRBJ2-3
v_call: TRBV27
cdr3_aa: CASSLSGASTDTQYF

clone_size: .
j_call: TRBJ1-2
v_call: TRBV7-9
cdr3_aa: CASSRQGGRSNYGYTF

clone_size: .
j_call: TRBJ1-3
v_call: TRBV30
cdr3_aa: CAWLIGGGNTIYF

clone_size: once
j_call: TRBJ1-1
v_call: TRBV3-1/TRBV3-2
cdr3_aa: CASSQGTGDGAFF

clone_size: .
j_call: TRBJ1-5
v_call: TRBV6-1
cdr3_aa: CASSEGSRGQPQHF

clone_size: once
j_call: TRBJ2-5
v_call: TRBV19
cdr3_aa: CASSHRVKETQYF

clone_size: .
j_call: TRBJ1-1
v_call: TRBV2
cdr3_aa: CASRRPRGRNTEAFF

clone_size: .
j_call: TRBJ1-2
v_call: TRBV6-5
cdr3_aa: CASSYSRTGGYGYTF

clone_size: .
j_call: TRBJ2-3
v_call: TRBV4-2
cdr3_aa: CASSQGGFTDTQYF

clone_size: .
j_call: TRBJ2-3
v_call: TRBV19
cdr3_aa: CASSLPGTDTQYF

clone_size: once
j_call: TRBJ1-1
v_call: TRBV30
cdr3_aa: CAWSVSRNTEAFF

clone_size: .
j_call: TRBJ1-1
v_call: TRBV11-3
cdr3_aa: CASSLEGGLNTEAFF

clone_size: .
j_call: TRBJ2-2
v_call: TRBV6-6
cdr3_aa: CASSPRVQGNTGELFF

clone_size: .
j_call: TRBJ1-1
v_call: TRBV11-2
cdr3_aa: CASSPSQASNTEAFF

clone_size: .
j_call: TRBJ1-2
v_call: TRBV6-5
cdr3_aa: CASIRDRGAYGYTF

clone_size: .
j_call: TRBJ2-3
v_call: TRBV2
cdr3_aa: CASRDRGDSTDTQYF

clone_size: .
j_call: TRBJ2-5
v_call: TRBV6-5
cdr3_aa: CASSTRGGETQYF

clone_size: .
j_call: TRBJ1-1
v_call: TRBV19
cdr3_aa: CASSPRVGVGPEAFF

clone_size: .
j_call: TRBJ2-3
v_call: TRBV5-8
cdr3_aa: CASSLAVADTQYF

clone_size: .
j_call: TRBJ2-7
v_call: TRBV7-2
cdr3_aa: CASSLATTWWQYEQYF

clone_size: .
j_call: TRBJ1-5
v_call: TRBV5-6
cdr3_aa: CASSLRGTSNQPQHF

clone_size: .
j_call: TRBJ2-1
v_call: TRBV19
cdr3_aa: CASSILQGFRNEQFF

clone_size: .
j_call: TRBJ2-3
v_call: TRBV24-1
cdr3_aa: CATSDTIAGGRADTQYF

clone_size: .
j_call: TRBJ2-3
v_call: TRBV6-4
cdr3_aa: CASSDSLGGPTDTQYF

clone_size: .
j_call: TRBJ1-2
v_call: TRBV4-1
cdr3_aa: CASSQEQILNYGYTF

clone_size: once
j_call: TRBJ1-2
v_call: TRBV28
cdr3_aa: CASGGGQEANYGYTF